This T cell receptor (beta chain) stems from a study of cytomegalovirus exposure and HLA in healthy donors. About the research overall: A subsequent analysis reported that the 120 validation repertoires were produced on the same platform that had also been used for the 600 to 800 first-cohort repertoires.

General study points: Reports showed the classifier diagnosing cytomegalovirus status with high specificity and sensitivity. Some public TCRs appeared in many individuals, while most sequences were rare.

Sequencing was performed with immunoSEQ multiplex PCR; in TCRdb, only in-frame clones are kept and a portion is missing. The sample carries over 120,000 clones, nearly 90% recorded once. Worth noting for this clone: Its antigen remains unknown.

Material for sequencing was PBMCs. The TCR originated in a woman aged 18 to 35 in good health and CMV-seropositive.

CDR3 sequence (DNA): TGTGCCAGCAATCAAGGGGCAGCCGGGGAGCTGTTTTTT. It yields the protein CASNQGAAGELFF. The chain joins TRBV27 to TRBJ2-2; tentatively, D is TRBD1 (5 bases). CDR3 length: 13 residues. Germline values: CDR1 MNHEY, CDR2 SMNVEV (reference sequence). With 7 bases removed from V and 6 bases from J, the gap between germline ends came to 12 bases.